The 24 T cell receptor beta chains below come from one sample, sequenced in a study of regulatory T cells in long-lasting Graves disease. Time point given: persistent/refractory GD, antithyroid drugs over 5 years with positive TRAb. Following extraction of RNA from PBMCs, that RNA was used to make the TCR library. Combining iRepertoire HTBI primers with Arm-PCR of CDR3 regions, the authors built TCR beta libraries. TCRdb re-called the multiplex PCR reads with MiXCR, one entry per CDR3 protein. The sample yields over 300,000 distinct CDR3 sequences, roughly a fifth seen once. Sequenced here: peripheral blood mononuclear cells (PBMCs), sampled when the disease was refractory, from a patient treated with antithyroid drugs. These receptors all stem from a female donor with Graves disease.

The genes are TRBV12-3 or TRBV12-4 and TRBJ2-2, with D possibly TRBD1 on 6 matching bases. The CDR3 spans 17 residues. The V end was cut by 6 bases, the J end by 0 bases, with 17 bases between. The CDR3 reads CASSLTGQFANTGELFF. The CDR3 nucleotides read TGTGCCAGCAGCCTGACCGGACAGTTCGCGAACACCGGGGAGCTGTTTTTT.

Many counts were recorded for this clonotype. The genes are TRBV29-1 and TRBJ1-1; the D gene is possibly TRBD1 (5 bases). This CDR3 region has 14 residues. CDR1 and CDR2 from the germline V gene are SQVTM and ANQGSEA. The germline V and J ends were trimmed by 3 bases and 4 bases, with 15 bases remaining between them. CDR3 sequence (DNA): TGCAGCGTTGAGACCCAGGGTCGTACCACTGAAGCTTTCTTT. Protein: CSVETQGRTTEAFF.

Many counts were recorded for this clonotype. V usage is TRBV6-2 or TRBV6-3 and J usage is TRBJ2-2; D might be TRBD1 (5 bases). V gave up 6 bases and J gave up 0 bases, with 8 bases separating them. CDR3 length equals 14 residues. Germline V gives CDR1 MNHEY, CDR2 SVGEGT. The CDR3: CASRQVANTGELFF. The CDR3 DNA is TGTGCCAGCAGACAGGTCGCGAACACCGGGGAGCTGTTTTTT.

This clonotype was found many times. V usage is TRBV12-5 and J usage is TRBJ2-5; tentative D call: TRBD2 (5 bases). There are 17 residues in the CDR3. The germline V gene encodes CDR1 LGHNT and CDR2 FRNRAP. The V gene lost 6 bases and the J gene lost 5 bases, with 25 bases spanning the gap. The chain's CDR3 is CASGPSPWSRRGETQYF. The CDR3 region has the DNA TGTGCTAGTGGCCCCTCGCCATGGTCTAGGAGAGGGGAGACCCAGTACTTC.

This clonotype was observed once. The chain combines TRBV20-1 with TRBJ1-2; no firm D call. CDR3 length equals 13 residues. Looked up from germline, CDR1 is DFQATT and CDR2 is SNEGSKA (reference sequence). Trimming removed 0 bases from V and 2 bases from J, with 7 bases in between. CDR3 in amino acids: CSARDTANYGYTF. In DNA, the CDR3 is TGCAGTGCTAGAGATACCGCCAACTATGGCTACACCTTC.

As to this clonotype: This may be a read error, as it is one base from a much larger clone. The chain joins TRBV3-1 to TRBJ1-4, with 7 bases identical to TRBD1. This CDR3 spans 14 amino acids. Germline assignment: CDR1 LGHDT and CDR2 YNNKEL (reference sequence). CDR3 bases: TGTGCCAGCAGCGCAGGGGGGGAGAGAGAAAAACTGCTTTTT. It codes for CASSAGGEREKLLF. The full variable domain, rest sourced from reference TRBV3-1 and TRBJ1-4, is DTAVSQTPKYLVTQMGNDKSIKCEQNLGHDTMYWYKQDSKKFLKIMFSYNNKELIINETVPNRFSPKSPDKAHLNLHINSLELGDSAVYFCASSAGGEREKLLFGSGTQLSVL.

In this sample, this clonotype turned up many times. V usage is TRBV12-3 or TRBV12-4 and J usage is TRBJ1-2; 8 bases agree with TRBD1. J gave up 1 base and V 6 bases, and 7 bases lay outside the gene matches. CDR3 length: 15 amino acids. CDR3 nucleotide sequence: TGTGCCAGCAGCAATGGACAGGGAGGTAACTATGGCTACACCTTC. Its protein product is CASSNGQGGNYGYTF.

In this sample, this clonotype turned up once. A much larger clone differs from this one at a single base, so this may be a read error. This is likely a read error, given that the CDR3 carries no conserved phenylalanine or tryptophan at its end. The chain has TRBV9 and TRBJ1-1, with D uncertain. This CDR3 is built from 14 residues. V lost 0 bases and J lost 2, with 8 bases in between. The V gene's germline CDR1 is SGDLS and CDR2 YYNGEE. CDR3 DNA sequence: TGTGCCAGCAGCGTAGGGAACACCAACACTGAAGCTTTCTCT. This encodes CASSVGNTNTEAFS.

V gene TRBV5-1 combines with J gene TRBJ2-7, with 8 nucleotides matching TRBD1. The germline V gene has CDR1 SGHRS and CDR2 YFSETQ. CDR3 length: 17 residues. V gave up 1 base and J gave up 3 bases; unmatched junction bases: 12. CDR3 residues: CASSLWGSGTGIYEQYF. The CDR3, as DNA: TGCGCCAGCAGCTTGTGGGGGTCCGGGACAGGTATCTACGAGCAGTACTTC.

This clonotype occurred many times. The chain links TRBV2 to TRBJ2-7, with 7 bases lining up with TRBD2. The CDR3 is 13 amino acids. Germline CDR1 SNHLY, CDR2 FYNNEI. J lost 5 bases, V lost 4 bases, and 5 bases had no gene match. CDR3 loop: CASSGQGTNEQYF. The CDR3 DNA sequence: TGTGCCAGCAGTGGACAAGGGACTAACGAGCAGTACTTC.

About this clonotype: A much larger clone differs from this one at a single base, so this may be a read error. The CDR3 DNA reads TGTGCCAGCAGGACCATACGGGACGCCTCAACTAATGAAAAACTGTTTTTT. This translates into CASRTIRDASTNEKLFF. V usage is TRBV6-4 and J usage is TRBJ1-4, with a possible D match to TRBD1 (5 bases). The germline CDR1 and CDR2 sequences are MRHNA and SNTAGT. The V and J ends lost 6 bases and 0 bases respectively, with 17 bases between them. The CDR3 covers 17 residues.

This clonotype has more than one count but fewer than ten. The genes are TRBV29-1 and TRBJ1-2; TRBD1 aligns across 8 bases. Trimming took 5 bases from V and 3 from J; bases not matched to a gene: 11. CDR1 SQVTM and CDR2 ANQGSEA come from the germline V gene. The CDR3 sequence is 15 residues long. The CDR3 DNA is TGCAGCGTTTACAGGGGGGACCGAGGGGACTATGGCTACACCTTC. This encodes CSVYRGDRGDYGYTF.

This chain connects TRBV4-1 to TRBJ1-5; D unclear. There are 15 residues in the CDR3. Germline-derived CDR1 and CDR2 are MGHRA and YSYEKL. V shed 3 bases and J shed 7 bases, with 16 bases lying between them. CDR3 sequence: CASSQDPGTGQPQHF. The CDR3 DNA follows: TGCGCCAGCAGCCAGGACCCAGGTACGGGACAGCCCCAGCATTTT.

This clonotype was detected ten times or more. The genes are TRBV28 and TRBJ1-5; D is undetermined. V was pared by 3 bases and J by 3 bases, with 15 bases between. In germline, CDR1 is MDHEN, CDR2 SYDVKM. This CDR3 has 16 residues. In DNA form, the CDR3 reads TGTGCCAGCAGTTTCGTTCCTGGGCGACCCAATCAGCCCCAGCATTTT. This codes for CASSFVPGRPNQPQHF.

The chain employs TRBV5-6 and TRBJ1-1; D is perhaps TRBD1 (5 bases). CDR1 SGHDT and CDR2 YYEEEE come from the germline V gene. The CDR3 is made up of 14 amino acids. V lost 4 bases and J lost 6, with 16 bases in between. Here the CDR3 reads CASSLRGARPEAFF. The CDR3 DNA follows: TGTGCCAGCAGCCTGAGAGGGGCGCGTCCTGAAGCTTTCTTT.

This clonotype was counted between two and nine times. CDR3 sequence reads: CASSNGQATEAFF. Here the CDR3 DNA reads TGTGCCAGCAGTAACGGACAGGCCACTGAAGCTTTCTTT. The chain recombines TRBV7-9 with TRBJ1-1, with 7 bases matching TRBD1. J was trimmed by 4 bases and V by 6 bases; bases with no gene match: 5. CDR1 and CDR2 (germline): SEHNR, FQNEAQ (reference sequence). This CDR3 has 13 residues.

This clonotype showed up just a few times. The chain employs TRBV11-2 and TRBJ2-1; D not certain. Germline values: CDR1 SGHAT, CDR2 FQNNGV. The CDR3 has 15 residues. Trimming took off 4 bases at V and 8 bases at J, with 18 bases between the two ends. CDR3 in DNA: TGTGCCAGCAGCTCCCGCCCGAGTAGCCGCGATGAGCAGTTCTTC. Protein product: CASSSRPSSRDEQFF. Based on the CDR3 plus reference TRBV11-2 and TRBJ2-1, the full variable domain is EAGVAQSPRYKIIEKRQSVAFWCNPISGHATLYWYQQILGQGPKLLIQFQNNGVVDDSQLPKDRFSAERLKGVDSTLKIQPAKLEDSAVYLCASSSRPSSRDEQFFGPGTRLTVL.

A note on this clonotype: One end of the junction varies from germline; a read error may be responsible. The chain links TRBV6-1 to TRBJ2-5, with 8 bases fitting TRBD1. Germline values: CDR1 MNHNS, CDR2 SASEGT. The CDR3 sequence is 14 residues long. The chain's CDR3 is CASSEDRGQRTQYF. In DNA form, the CDR3 reads TGTGCCAGCAGCGAAGACAGGGGACAGCGGACCCAGTACTTC.

This clonotype was found a few times. The chain employs TRBV4-3 and TRBJ1-4; 9 nucleotides align to TRBD1. J gave up 8 bases and V 4 bases, and 8 bases lay outside the gene matches. CDR1 and CDR2 from the germline V gene are LGHNA and YSLEER. The CDR3 is made up of 15 amino acids. The CDR3: CASSRGGTGTEKLFF. Here the CDR3 DNA reads TGCGCCAGCAGCCGCGGGGGGACAGGGACCGAAAAACTGTTTTTT.

The chain couples TRBV6-1 to TRBJ2-7; the D gene is possibly TRBD1 (5 bases). The germline CDR1 and CDR2 sequences are MNHNS and SASEGT. The V end lost 6 bases, the J end lost 2 bases, and 14 bases lay between the germline ends. The CDR3 length is 14 residues. The CDR3 DNA follows: TGTGCCAGCAGACTCCCGGACACGACCTACGAGCAGTACTTC. Amino acid sequence: CASRLPDTTYEQYF.

Only a few counts were recorded for this clonotype. The rearrangement joins TRBV5-1 to TRBJ2-7, with D uncertain. The V end lost 2 bases, the J end lost 4 bases, and 4 bases lay between the germline ends. Germline values: CDR1 SGHRS, CDR2 YFSETQ. CDR3 length equals 11 residues. CDR3 in DNA: TGCGCCAGCAGCTTCGAATACGAGCAGTACTTC. Translating gives CASSFEYEQYF. The complete variable domain, with remaining parts taken from reference TRBV5-1 and TRBJ2-7, reads KAGVTQTPRYLIKTRGQQVTLSCSPISGHRSVSWYQQTPGQGLQFLFEYFSETQRNKGNFPGRFSGRQFSNSRSEMNVSTLELGDSALYLCASSFEYEQYFGPGTRLTVT.

Comments on this clonotype: Since a much larger clone is just one base distant, this may be a read error. The chain carries TRBV2 and TRBJ2-7, with D possibly matching TRBD2 (5 bases). The germline V and J ends were trimmed by 8 bases and 5 bases, with 16 bases remaining between them. The germline gives CDR1 SNHLY, CDR2 FYNNEI. The CDR3 runs to 13 residues. CDR3 in amino acids: CASLLVGKDEQYF. DNA of the CDR3: TGTGCCAGCCTACTAGTGGGAAAAGACGAGCAGTACTTC.

This clonotype was picked up many times. CDR3 residues: CASSLLWGQQETQYF. The CDR3 DNA sequence: TGTGCCAGCAGCTTACTTTGGGGACAGCAAGAGACCCAGTACTTC. The chain recombines TRBV7-2 with TRBJ2-5, with 7 bases that match TRBD1. The CDR3 sequence is 15 residues long. Germline V gene sequence: CDR1 SGHTA, CDR2 FQGNSA. The trim removed 2 bases at V and 2 bases at J, leaving 5 bases unmatched. Full variable domain (rest looked up from reference TRBV7-2 and TRBJ2-5): GAGVSQSPSNKVTEKGKDVELRCDPISGHTALYWYRQSLGQGLEFLIYFQGNSAPDKSGLPSDRFSAERTGGSVSTLTIQRTQQEDSAVYLCASSLLWGQQETQYFGPGTRLLVL.

This clonotype showed up just once. This chain connects TRBV20-1 to TRBJ1-5, with 11 bases identical to TRBD1. Trimming cost V 3 bases and J 2 bases; bases outside gene matches: 9. This CDR3 is 17 amino acids long. Germline V lookup: CDR1 DFQATT, CDR2 SNEGSKA (reference sequence). The CDR3 loop is CSARTSGQGAGNQPQHF. The CDR3 DNA follows: TGCAGTGCTAGGACCTCAGGACAGGGGGCCGGCAATCAGCCCCAGCATTTT.